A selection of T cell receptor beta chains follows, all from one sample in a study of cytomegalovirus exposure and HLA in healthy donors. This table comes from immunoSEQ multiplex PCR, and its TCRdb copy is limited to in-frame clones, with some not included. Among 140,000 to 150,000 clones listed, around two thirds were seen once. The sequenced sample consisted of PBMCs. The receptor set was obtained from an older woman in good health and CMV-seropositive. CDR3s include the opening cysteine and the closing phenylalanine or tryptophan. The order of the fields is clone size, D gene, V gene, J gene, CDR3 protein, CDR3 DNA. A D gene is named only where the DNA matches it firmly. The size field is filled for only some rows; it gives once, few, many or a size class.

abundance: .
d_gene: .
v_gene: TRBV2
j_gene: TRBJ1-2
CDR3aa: CASREGNYGYTF
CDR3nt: TGTGCCAGCAGAGAGGGAAACTATGGCTACACCTTC

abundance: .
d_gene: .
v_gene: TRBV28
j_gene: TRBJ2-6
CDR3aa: CASAGGDSGANVLTF
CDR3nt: TGTGCCAGCGCCGGAGGAGACTCTGGGGCCAACGTCCTGACTTTC

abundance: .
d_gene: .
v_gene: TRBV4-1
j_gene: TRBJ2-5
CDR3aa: CASSQGTSIEETQYF
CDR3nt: TGCGCCAGCAGCCAAGGGACTTCTATTGAAGAGACCCAGTACTTC

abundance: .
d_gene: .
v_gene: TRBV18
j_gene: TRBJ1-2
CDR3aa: CASSPPMEIYGYTF
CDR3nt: TGTGCCAGCTCACCACCCATGGAGATCTATGGCTACACCTTC

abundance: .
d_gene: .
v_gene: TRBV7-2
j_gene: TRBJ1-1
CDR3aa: CASSSRGTRANTEAFF
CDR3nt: TGTGCCAGCAGCTCAAGGGGCACTCGGGCGAACACTGAAGCTTTCTTT

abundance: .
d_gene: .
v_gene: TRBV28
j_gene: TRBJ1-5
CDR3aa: CASSWDYFQNNQPQHF
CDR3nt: TGTGCCAGCAGTTGGGACTACTTTCAGAACAATCAGCCCCAGCATTTT

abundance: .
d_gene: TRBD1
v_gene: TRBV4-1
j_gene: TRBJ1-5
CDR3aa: CASSHRGNQPQHF
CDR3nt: TGCGCCAGCAGCCACAGGGGGAATCAGCCCCAGCATTTT

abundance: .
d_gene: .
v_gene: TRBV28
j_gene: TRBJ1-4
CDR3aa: CASRPWTSANEKLFF
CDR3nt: TGTGCCAGCAGGCCGTGGACTAGCGCTAATGAAAAACTGTTTTTT

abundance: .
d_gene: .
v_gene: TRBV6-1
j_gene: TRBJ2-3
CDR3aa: CASRTDWLTDTQYF
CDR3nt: TGTGCCAGCAGGACCGACTGGTTGACAGATACGCAGTATTTT

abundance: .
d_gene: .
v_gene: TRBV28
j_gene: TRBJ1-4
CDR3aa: CASSPMTGIFSF
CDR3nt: TGTGCCAGCAGTCCAATGACCGGGATCTTCTCTTTT

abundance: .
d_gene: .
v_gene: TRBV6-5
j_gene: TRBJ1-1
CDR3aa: CASSYGTFNSEAFF
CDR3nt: TGTGCCAGCAGCTATGGGACTTTTAACTCTGAAGCTTTCTTT

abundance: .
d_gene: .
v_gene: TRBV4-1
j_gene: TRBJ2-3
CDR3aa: CASSQAPALTAAGTDTQYF
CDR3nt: TGCGCCAGCAGCCAAGCCCCTGCCCTAACAGCGGCTGGCACAGATACGCAGTATTTT

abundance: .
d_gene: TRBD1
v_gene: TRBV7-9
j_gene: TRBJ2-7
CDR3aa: CASSPQGVSDEQYF
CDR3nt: TGTGCCAGCAGCCCCCAGGGGGTTTCTGACGAGCAGTACTTC

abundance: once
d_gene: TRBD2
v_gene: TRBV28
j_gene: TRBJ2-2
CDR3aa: CASSLWTSANTGELFF
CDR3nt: TGTGCCAGCAGTTTGTGGACTAGCGCGAACACCGGGGAGCTGTTTTTT

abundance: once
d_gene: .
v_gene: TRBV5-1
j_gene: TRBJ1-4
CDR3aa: CASSRDGGDEKLFF
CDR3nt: TGCGCCAGCAGCAGGGACGGCGGGGATGAAAAACTGTTTTTT

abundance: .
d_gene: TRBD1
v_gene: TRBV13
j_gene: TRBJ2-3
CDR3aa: CASSLGTGGTDTQYF
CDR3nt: TGTGCCAGCAGCTTAGGAACAGGGGGCACAGATACGCAGTATTTT

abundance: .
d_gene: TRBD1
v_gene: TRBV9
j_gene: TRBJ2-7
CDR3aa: CASSPHRQGPYEQYF
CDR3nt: TGTGCCAGCAGCCCCCACCGACAGGGGCCCTACGAGCAGTACTTC

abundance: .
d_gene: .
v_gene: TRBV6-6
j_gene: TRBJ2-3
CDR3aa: CASSLLTGTSADTQYF
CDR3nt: TGTGCCAGCAGTCTCTTAACCGGGACTTCGGCAGATACGCAGTATTTT